One sample yielded the 16 T cell receptor beta chains listed below, sequenced in a study of blood T cell repertoires in COVID-19. Libraries were prepared by immunoSEQ multiplex PCR; TCRdb keeps only in-frame clonotypes and omits some of them. The data hold 60,000 to 90,000 clones, with around 80% observed a single time. Sequenced: peripheral blood. These receptors were obtained from a woman aged 50 to 65 with acute or convalescent COVID-19.

V and J are TRBV5-1 and TRBJ2-1; D may be TRBD1 (5 bases). CDR1 is SGHRS and CDR2 is YFSETQ in the germline V gene. This CDR3 region has 15 residues. Trimming left V 0 bases short and J 6 bases short, with 13 bases between. CDR3 in amino acids: CASSLEGRPSNEQFF. CDR3 sequence (DNA): TGCGCCAGCAGCTTGGAGGGGCGTCCATCCAATGAGCAGTTCTTC.

The rearrangement links TRBV9 to TRBJ2-2; 9 bases map to TRBD2. The CDR3 runs to 15 residues. Germline CDR1 is SGDLS and CDR2 is YYNGEE. V shed 4 bases and J 3 bases; nucleotides not matched to a gene: 4. CDR3 sequence reads: CASSPSGIHTGELFF. The CDR3 DNA is TGTGCCAGCAGCCCTAGCGGGATTCACACCGGGGAGCTGTTTTTT.

The genes are TRBV9 and TRBJ1-4, with D possibly matching TRBD1 (6 bases). The CDR3 runs to 14 residues. The V end was cut by 5 bases, the J end by 10 bases, with 18 bases between. CDR1 SGDLS and CDR2 YYNGEE come from the germline V gene. Here the CDR3 reads CASSSPLQGAKLFF. The CDR3 DNA is TGTGCCAGCAGTTCACCCCTACAGGGCGCAAAACTGTTTTTT. Drawing the rest from reference TRBV9 and TRBJ1-4, the complete variable domain is DSGVTQTPKHLITATGQRVTLRCSPRSGDLSVYWYQQSLDQGLQFLIQYYNGEERAKGNILERFSAQQFPDLHSELNLSSLELGDSALYFCASSSPLQGAKLFFGSGTQLSVL.

CDR3 amino acids: CASSLDRGEETQYF. CDR3 coding DNA: TGTGCCAGCAGTCTGGACAGGGGGGAGGAGACCCAGTACTTC. The chain uses TRBV6-5 and TRBJ2-5, with TRBD1 matching over 10 bases. Germline CDR1 MNHEY, CDR2 SVGAGI. Trimming cost V 5 bases and J 5 bases; bases outside gene matches: 5. There are 14 residues in the CDR3.

The V gene is TRBV15, the J gene TRBJ2-2, with D perhaps TRBD2 (6 bases). The CDR3 loop spans 14 amino acids. Trimming took off 4 bases at V and 4 bases at J, with 10 bases between the two ends. Looked up from germline, CDR1 is LNHNV and CDR2 is YYDKDF (reference sequence). The CDR3 DNA sequence: TGTGCCACCAGCAACCAGGGACTCACCGGGGAGCTGTTTTTT. This translates into CATSNQGLTGELFF. The entire variable domain, with the rest obtained from reference TRBV15 and TRBJ2-2, is as follows: DAMVIQNPRYQVTQFGKPVTLSCSQTLNHNVMYWYQQKSSQAPKLLFHYYDKDFNNEADTPDNFQSRRPNTSFCFLDIRSPGLGDTAMYLCATSNQGLTGELFFGEGSRLTVL.

The chain uses TRBV19 and TRBJ2-1; 13 bases are shared with TRBD2. Germline values: CDR1 LNHDA, CDR2 SQIVND (reference sequence). The CDR3 extends over 15 amino acids. The V and J ends lost 10 bases and 8 bases, in that order; junction bases with no gene match: 11. CDR3 in amino acids: CATKNFGLAGDEQFF. CDR3 DNA: TGTGCCACCAAAAATTTCGGACTAGCGGGAGATGAGCAGTTCTTC.

The V gene is TRBV18, the J gene TRBJ1-4; D is ambiguous. The CDR3 is 15 residues long. CDR1 KGHSH and CDR2 LQKENI come from the germline V gene. V lost 2 bases to trimming and J lost 9 bases, with 16 bases between them. The CDR3 region is CASSPSREIEQKLFF. In DNA, the CDR3 is TGTGCCAGCTCACCATCTAGGGAGATTGAACAAAAACTGTTTTTT.

The V and J genes are TRBV5-4 and TRBJ1-4; no clear D gene. Germline V CDR1 and CDR2: SGHNT, YYREEE (reference sequence). There are 14 residues in the CDR3. V was cut by 0 bases and J by 5 bases, with 8 bases left in between. Written as DNA, the CDR3 is TGTGCCAGCAGCTTGGGGAGCGACAATGAAAAACTGTTTTTT. The encoded protein is CASSLGSDNEKLFF.

V is TRBV4-1 and J is TRBJ1-1; perhaps TRBD1 as D (5 bases). Germline CDR1 is MGHRA and CDR2 is YSYEKL. V was shortened by 0 bases and J by 3 bases, with 11 bases between the two germline ends. The CDR3 is made up of 15 amino acids. CDR3 sequence (DNA): TGCGCCAGCAGCCAAGATTTAACGGGGGACACTGAAGCTTTCTTT. This translates into CASSQDLTGDTEAFF.

The rearrangement links TRBV7-9 to TRBJ2-2; no clear D. The CDR3 is 12 amino acids. V gave up 5 bases and J gave up 6 bases, with 7 bases separating them. Germline V lookup: CDR1 SEHNR, CDR2 FQNEAQ (reference sequence). The DNA of the CDR3 is TGTGCCAGCAGCGGTGAGGCCGGGGAGCTGTTTTTT. It translates to CASSGEAGELFF.

The J gene is TRBJ2-1, the V gene TRBV5-1; TRBD2 agrees at 8 bases. This CDR3 is built from 15 residues. After removal of 3 bases from V and 5 bases from J, the junction contained 7 bases not matched to a gene. Germline V lookup: CDR1 SGHRS, CDR2 YFSETQ. CDR3: CASSSRLARDNEQFF. CDR3 bases: TGCGCCAGCAGCTCCAGACTAGCGAGGGACAATGAGCAGTTCTTC.

This clone was seen once. In DNA form, the CDR3 reads TGTGCCAGCAGCCAAAGGACAGGTGGCGATACGCAGTATTTT. Translating gives CASSQRTGGDTQYF. The rearrangement links TRBV14 to TRBJ2-3, with 7 bases lining up with TRBD1. In germline, CDR1 is SGHDN, CDR2 FVKESK. With 2 bases clipped from V and 6 bases from J, the junction kept 5 bases outside the gene matches. The CDR3 spans 14 residues.

The chain has TRBV2 and TRBJ1-1; 9 bases align to TRBD1. This CDR3 has 14 residues. The junction had 8 bases not matched to a gene; V was cut back by 6 bases and J by 6 bases. Looked up from germline, CDR1 is SNHLY and CDR2 is FYNNEI. The CDR3 nucleotides are TGTGCCAGCAGCCGGGACAGGGACCCTTCTGAAGCTTTCTTT. Protein: CASSRDRDPSEAFF.

V gene TRBV24-1 combines with J gene TRBJ2-2; TRBD1 matches 9 bases. V shed 5 bases, J shed 7 bases, and the junction held 4 bases outside the gene matches. CDR1 and CDR2 from the germline V gene are KGHDR and SFDVKD. The CDR3 covers 14 residues. CDR3 sequence reads: CATSVQGAIGELFF. The CDR3 DNA follows: TGTGCCACCAGTGTACAGGGGGCGATCGGGGAGCTGTTTTTT.

The chain has TRBV28 and TRBJ1-5; TRBD1 is a possible D gene (6 bases). Germline V gives CDR1 MDHEN, CDR2 SYDVKM. The CDR3 is 15 amino acids. Trimming cost V 5 bases and J 6 bases, with 17 bases left between them. The CDR3 protein is CASSNDRSLGQPQHF. The CDR3 DNA follows: TGTGCCAGCAGTAACGACAGGAGTCTGGGTCAGCCCCAGCATTTT.

The chain combines TRBV7-3 with TRBJ2-3; D gene uncertain. The CDR3 totals 18 residues. The V end lost 0 bases, the J end lost 2 bases, and 18 bases lay between the germline ends. CDR1 and CDR2 (germline): SGHTA, FQGTGA. The DNA for the CDR3 is TGTGCCAGCAGCTTAACGGGTCTAGTTCCTATATCCACAGATACGCAGTATTTT. Protein product: CASSLTGLVPISTDTQYF.